The source of this TCR beta chain is a study of T cell repertoires in cytomegalovirus infection. Study details: HLA-B-restricted CMV epitopes that are well studied, plus recently identified HLA-C-restricted ones, were used by the study. Through public TCR beta signatures, both CMV infection and matching HLA type were indicated.

Points from the study as a whole: CMV carriers having the relevant HLA were flagged by cumulative public TCR beta family frequency. HLA-C-restricted TCR beta clonotypes specific for CMV led the ex vivo response.

To note about this clonotype: No antigen is known for it.

TCRdb independently ran MiXCR on the reads; one entry per CDR3 protein. The table includes about 920,000 distinct CDR3 sequences, around 30% detected once. J gave up 4 bases and V 2 bases, and 7 bases lay outside the gene matches. The CDR3 totals 15 residues. The germline V gene has CDR1 LNHDA and CDR2 SQIVND (reference sequence). The rearrangement links TRBV19 to TRBJ2-5; 7 bases match TRBD2. Sequenced material: cultured CD8+ T cells from PBMCs, taken from culture after CMV antigen stimulation. The TCR comes from a human donor in good health (CMV status not recorded). Some clones in this sample may be carry-over from other donors' samples. CDR3 in DNA: TGTGCCAGTAGTATATTTGGAGGGGAGGGAGAGACCCAGTACTTC. This translates into CASSIFGGEGETQYF.